This T cell receptor beta chain was sequenced for a study of blood T cell repertoires in COVID-19. About the research overall: Acute-phase and convalescent COVID-19 samples originated in the United States, Italy and Spain. Nucleic acid was either cDNA or gDNA, and it came from T cells, B-cell-depleted T cells, or PBMCs.

Authors' methods: Estimation of nucleated cell counts was performed using reference gene primer amplification. Sequenced by immunoSEQ multiplex PCR; TCRdb stores in-frame clones only, minus some. V and J calls and clone size are as listed in that table; D and trimming were resolved from the DNA. The sample has around 44,000 clones, approximately 92% seen once. This CDR3 has 15 amino acids. Trimming left V 6 bases short and J 4 bases short, with 17 bases between. CDR1 is SGHNT, CDR2 YYREEE, per germline (reference sequence). The sample holds one count of this clone. The rearrangement uses TRBV5-4 and TRBJ2-1; D is possibly TRBD1 (7 bases). The sequencing sample was made of peripheral blood. The receptor's source is a human donor in a cohort sampled during active COVID-19. The CDR3 DNA reads TGTGCCAGCACCCTGACTAGGGGGCGGTACAATGAGCAGTTCTTC. Translating gives CASTLTRGRYNEQFF. Full variable domain (outside the CDR3, taken from reference TRBV5-4 and TRBJ2-1): ETGVTQSPTHLIKTRGQQVTLRCSSQSGHNTVSWYQQALGQGPQFIFQYYREEENGRGNFPPRFSGLQFPNYSSELNVNALELDDSALYLCASTLTRGRYNEQFFGPGTRLTVL.